This T cell receptor beta chain was sequenced for a study of cytomegalovirus exposure and HLA in healthy donors (dated by TCRdb to about 2017). Looking at the study overall: An earlier analysis of more than 550 of the donors reported over 250 Gb of sequence data and roughly 120 million unique TCR beta sequences obtained from about 180 million T cells. An early release covering 550 to 700 HLA-typed donors comprised around 300 gigabases of sequencing data and roughly 85 million unique TCR sequences. The genetic ancestry cluster associated with self-reported Caucasian donors included about 81% of the roughly 380 genotyped donors. The study was designed to test whether signatures of past pathogen exposure could be identified by cataloging public T cell receptors. The T cell repertoires of under 700 subjects were profiled by immunosequencing and related to cytomegalovirus serostatus. Along with the roughly 610-subject first cohort, a separate validation cohort of about 110 different subjects was used. High-throughput TCR immunosequencing, statistical association of individual TCRs with disease status, and machine learning were combined to predict cytomegalovirus infection status. In a later analysis, previously published TCR beta repertoires from 600 to 850 donors were re-analyzed and high-resolution HLA genotyping was added so that TCR occurrence patterns could be studied. Rather than drawing on any new phenotypic data, the later analysis identified candidate immune exposures from TCR beta sequences and the way those sequences occurred across donors. To decide whether each TCR beta V gene segment behaved as functional or pseudogenic, an earlier analysis of some 540 of the donors relied on high-throughput TCR beta sequencing. Donor age, sex, ethnicity and CMV serostatus were collected together with the repertoire data. A later genetic analysis used genome-wide SNP genotypes for about three fifths of the 666 donors, treating that subset as a discovery cohort. Every discovery cohort repertoire had been produced on one sequencing platform. Class I and class II HLA loci were covered by the typing at four-digit resolution. Typing coverage differed by locus: A, B, C, DRB1 and DQB1 were typed in about 620-630 donors, DQA1 in 500 to 550, DPA1 in some 600, and DPB1 in 450 to 480. Several DR-DQ haplotypes were handled as single units for association and clustering because linkage in the cohort was strong. Among some 410 genotyped donors of the cohort, an average of around 240,000 unique TCR beta nucleotide sequences were sequenced per donor, around 20% of them non-productive.

V is cut back by 5 bases and J by 7 bases, with 5 bases in the junction unmatched. CDR1 and CDR2 were assigned from the germline V gene (reference sequence) as SEHNR and FQNEAQ. The CDR3 numbers 13 residues from cysteine through phenylalanine. CDR3 DNA only is kept here, 39 bases in frame from base 1. This clone was detected a few times. Its cognate antigen has yet to be identified. Base qualities are not at hand, and no much larger clone is one base apart. The paper's findings and limits, for the study overall: A later genetic analysis associated a missense DCLRE1C variant with V-gene and J-gene trimming of TCR beta chains, and an independent cohort replicated the association. Strong co-occurrence of HLA alleles, especially DR and DQ, made assigning TCR associations to individual alleles difficult. Linkage disequilibrium might explain the correlated functional status among segregating V segments, but an unknown experimental factor could not be ruled out. In a later analysis, about 16,000 TCR beta sequences were associated with specific HLA alleles at a false discovery rate of 0.05. The cohort was sequenced for TCR beta chains only, and without alpha or paired-chain data the features that could be detected were limited. HLA typing was unavailable for some donors at each locus, so association tests used only the typed subset. The authors suggested that the approach could potentially be extended to other disease states and immunological phenotypes. Several of the top co-occurrence clusters appeared to be linked to parvovirus B19, influenza, CMV and Epstein-Barr virus, according to a later analysis. CMV serostatus was the only immune exposure information available for the cohort. In a later analysis, HLA-associated TCR beta chains were found to be more clonally expanded and to have lower generation probabilities than equally common non-associated chains. In vitro tests confirmed that a few of the cytomegalovirus-associated TCR beta chains recognize cytomegalovirus antigens. The study gave a list of some 150 TCR beta chains associated with cytomegalovirus. A further reported finding was that TCR beta sequences accurately predicted the HLA-A and HLA-B alleles for most subjects in the first cohort. In a later analysis, the rate of TCR association differed among HLA loci, with DRB1 alleles having the most associated TCRs and HLA-C alleles having the fewest. A cluster of highly shared sequence variants was judged likely to be a technical artifact of the sequencing pipeline. Across donors, most TCR sequences were observed very rarely, whereas some public TCRs were present in many individuals. Roughly 17 rarely observed V segments, including chromosome 9 orphons, were excluded from the earlier analysis of approximately 600 of the donors because counts were too low. In an earlier analysis of around 600 of the donors, most TCR beta V segments were observed in productive rearrangements about 87% or about 30% of the time, broadly matching IMGT annotations. A later analysis found that most CMV-associated TCR beta chains appeared HLA-restricted, with HLA associations seemingly driven largely by CMV exposure. A later genetic analysis reported fewer N-insertions in productive TCRs among donors in an Asian-associated ancestry cluster than the roughly 650-donor mean. Because the 87-base-pair reads could not distinguish some IMGT-functional V segments, including TRBV6-2 and TRBV6-3, those segments were excluded. The classifier was reported to diagnose cytomegalovirus status with high specificity and sensitivity in both the original and validation cohorts. Roughly uniform sequencing depth across donors was assumed in presence/absence analyses, although this assumption may not hold.

The cohort was made up of hundreds of healthy bone marrow donors. Cohort members were all nominally healthy when sampled, although unrecorded immune exposures were likely present. The donor was CMV seronegative and belonged to the group of around 400 seronegative cohort members. Every donor gave a peripheral blood sample, and the peripheral blood mononuclear cells from that sample were used for TCR beta sequencing. Genomic DNA was extracted from the blood cell samples with the Qiagen DNeasy Blood Extraction Kit. Library preparation was by the immunoSEQ multiplex PCR assay. A mixture of 60 forward primers for TCR Vbeta segments and 13 reverse primers for TCR Jbeta segments was used in the multiplex PCR. A multiplex PCR assay on genomic DNA amplified the CDR3 region of rearranged TCR beta genes. Amplified TCR beta libraries were sequenced as 87-base-pair reads on the Illumina HiSeq System. From the authors' description of their analysis: Across the roughly 640 repertoires, a later analysis counted approximately 83 million unique TCR beta chains, around 11 million of which were shared by at least two donors. A nearest-neighbor algorithm error-corrected the raw reads and collapsed the reads into unique sequences, merging closely related sequences to remove PCR and sequencing errors. V, D and J gene segments were assigned by aligning CDR3 sequences to IMGT reference sequences. For a sequence to be retained, a match of at least six nucleotides to both a V gene segment and a J gene segment was required. Rearrangements were called productive when the CDR3 lacked stop codons and stayed in frame with V and J; all others were non-productive. CDR3 was defined according to IMGT convention as the region running from the second conserved V-encoded cysteine to the conserved J-encoded phenylalanine. Sequences without an unambiguous match to a single V gene segment were excluded from the earlier analysis of about 640 of the donors. In an earlier analysis of some 590 of the donors, a V segment was called functional when productive rearrangements were above 56.7%, and segregating when the standard deviation between donors exceeded 5%. To diagnose cytomegalovirus status from the catalog of TCR beta chain sequences, a statistical classification framework was built. V and J gene assignment, in a later analysis, came from comparing TCR nucleotide sequences with IMGT/GENE-DB human TR gene sequences. A later analysis assigned CDR3 sequences and most-parsimonious VDJ recombination scenarios with the TCRdist pipeline. A later analysis defined each TCR beta chain by its CDR3 amino acid sequence plus V-gene family, and excluded reads lacking a unique V-gene family. To address suspected cross-contamination and a sequencing artifact, a later analysis removed 450 to 700 highly shared, low-generation-probability nucleotide sequences. For each public chain, a later analysis derived a clonal expansion index from normalized ranks of inferred template counts within each repertoire. In a later analysis, generation probabilities were computed with a VDJ recombination model fitted to out-of-frame rearrangements, and the resulting probabilities were checked against IGoR. Hypergeometric tests were used in a later analysis to score TCR-TCR, TCR-HLA and TCR-CMV co-occurrence, with a repertoire-size bias correction applied to the TCR pairs. To estimate false discovery rates, a later analysis permuted the HLA or CMV assignments 20 times. In a later analysis, co-occurring TCRs were grouped using DBSCAN, and TCRdist sequence similarity was added for clustering within HLA-allele-positive subsets. Repertoires with fewer than 30,000 or more than 120,000 public chains, plus five repertoires with anomalous nucleotide sharing, were excluded from co-occurrence clustering. TCRdb obtained this table from immuneACCESS and retained in-frame rearrangements with V and J assigned. These tables miss some clones; where compared with another copy, unresolved V genes account for less than half of the shortfall, and the remainder is unexplained. That table furnishes V, J and clone size, whereas the DNA furnished D and trimming. The sample contains roughly 100,000 clones, roughly 15% of them found a single time. Around 0.9% of the sample lies in the top ten.

The chain couples TRBV7-9 to TRBJ2-1; 7 central bases correspond to TRBD2. The TCR comes from a female donor in good health and CMV-seronegative. Sequenced: PBMCs. CDR3 sequence: CASSPSGGNEQFF. Here is the DNA: TGTGCCAGCAGCCCCTCGGGAGGAAATGAGCAGTTCTTC.